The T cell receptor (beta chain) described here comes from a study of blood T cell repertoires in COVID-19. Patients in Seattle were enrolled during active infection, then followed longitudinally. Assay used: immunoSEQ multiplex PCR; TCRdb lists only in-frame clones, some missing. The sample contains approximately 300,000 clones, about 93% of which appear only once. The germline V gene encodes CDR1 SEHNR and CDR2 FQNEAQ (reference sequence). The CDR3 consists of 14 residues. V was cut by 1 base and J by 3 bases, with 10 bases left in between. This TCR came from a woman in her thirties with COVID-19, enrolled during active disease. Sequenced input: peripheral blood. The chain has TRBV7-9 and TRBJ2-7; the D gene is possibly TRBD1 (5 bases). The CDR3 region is CASSLEDNYYEQYF. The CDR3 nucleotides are TGTGCCAGCAGCTTAGAGGACAATTACTACGAGCAGTACTTC.